Following are 2 T cell receptor beta chains from one sample sequenced in a study of blood T cell repertoires in COVID-19 (dated by TCRdb to 2020 to 2021). The receptor library was made with the immunoSEQ multiplex PCR assay. Not all clones reach the TCRdb copy of this immuneACCESS table, which keeps in-frame sequences only. Checked studies attribute under half of the gap to unresolved V genes and leave the rest unexplained. This sample holds a few hundred thousand clones; about 87% were observed only once. About 3% of the sample comes from the top ten. Material: PBMCs or T cells enriched from blood (not recorded which). Every receptor here comes from a woman aged 45 to 65 who had recovered from COVID-19.

This clone was seen a single time. J is TRBJ2-1 and V is TRBV7-9; unclear D gene. V was pared by 2 bases and J by 4 bases, with 6 bases between. The germline V gene encodes CDR1 SEHNR and CDR2 FQNEAQ (reference sequence). The CDR3 extends over 13 amino acids. DNA of the CDR3: TGTGCCAGCAGCTTAAACGGGTACAATGAGCAGTTCTTC. Translating gives CASSLNGYNEQFF.

The chain combines TRBV6-1 with TRBJ2-5; 8 nucleotides align to TRBD1. This CDR3 region has 14 residues. J lost 5 bases, V lost 1 base, and 3 bases had no gene match. The V gene's germline CDR1 is MNHNS and CDR2 SASEGT. The CDR3 spells CASSEDRGRETQYF. CDR3 bases: TGTGCCAGCAGTGAAGACAGGGGGAGGGAGACCCAGTACTTC.